This TCR beta chain was identified during a study of early stage breast cancer tumors. This clone was observed a handful of times. Its target is not known. General study results and limits: Commonly generated sequences made up most enriched TCRB sequences shared between patients. In about 90% of the 16 patients, blood comparison separated tumor from normal breast. Compared with adjacent normal breast, tumors showed about 2.3-fold denser, more clonal T cells.

CDR3 length equals 13 residues. CDR1 and CDR2 from the germline V gene are LGHNA and YNFKEQ. Deletions cut 0 bases from V and 8 bases from J, with 10 bases between. Produced via immunoSEQ multiplex PCR; TCRdb's table is partial and in-frame only. In the table there are tens of thousands of clones, roughly three quarters of which are singletons. This receptor was obtained from a person between 55 and 69 years old with breast cancer. Sequenced: blood. The chain joins TRBV4-2 to TRBJ1-2; D is uncertain. CDR3 nucleotides: TGTGCCAGCAGCCAAGATCGAGAAGGGGGCTACACCTTC. It is translated as CASSQDREGGYTF.